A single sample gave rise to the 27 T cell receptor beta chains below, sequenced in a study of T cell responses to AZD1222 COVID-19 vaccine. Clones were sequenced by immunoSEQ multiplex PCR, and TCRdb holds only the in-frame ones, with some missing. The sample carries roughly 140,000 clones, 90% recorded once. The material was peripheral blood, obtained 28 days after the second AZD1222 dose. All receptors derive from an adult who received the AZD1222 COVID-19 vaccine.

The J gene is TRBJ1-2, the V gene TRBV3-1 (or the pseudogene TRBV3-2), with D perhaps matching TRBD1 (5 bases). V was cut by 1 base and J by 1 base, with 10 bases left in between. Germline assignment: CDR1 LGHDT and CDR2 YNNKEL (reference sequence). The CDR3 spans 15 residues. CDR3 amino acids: CASSQAQGNNYGYTF. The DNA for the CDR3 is TGTGCCAGCAGCCAAGCGCAGGGAAATAACTATGGCTACACCTTC.

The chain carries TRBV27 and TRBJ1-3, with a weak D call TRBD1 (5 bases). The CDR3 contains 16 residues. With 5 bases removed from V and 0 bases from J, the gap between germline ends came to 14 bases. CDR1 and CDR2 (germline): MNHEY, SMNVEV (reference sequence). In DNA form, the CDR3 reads TGTGCCAGCAGTCCGGCGACAGCAGGCTCTGGAAACACCATATATTTT. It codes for CASSPATAGSGNTIYF.

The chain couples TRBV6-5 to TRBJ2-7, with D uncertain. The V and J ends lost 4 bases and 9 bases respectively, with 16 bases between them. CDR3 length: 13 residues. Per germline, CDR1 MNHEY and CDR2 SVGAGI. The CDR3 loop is CASSSIYSAWQYF. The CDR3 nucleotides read TGTGCCAGCAGTTCCATTTACTCCGCGTGGCAGTACTTC.

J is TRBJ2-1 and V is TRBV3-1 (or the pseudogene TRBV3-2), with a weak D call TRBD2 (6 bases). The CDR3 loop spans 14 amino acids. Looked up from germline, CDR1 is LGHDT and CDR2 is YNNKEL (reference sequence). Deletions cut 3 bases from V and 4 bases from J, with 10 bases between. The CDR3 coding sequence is TGTGCCAGCAGCCATAATAGCGGATACAATGAGCAGTTCTTC. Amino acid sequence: CASSHNSGYNEQFF.

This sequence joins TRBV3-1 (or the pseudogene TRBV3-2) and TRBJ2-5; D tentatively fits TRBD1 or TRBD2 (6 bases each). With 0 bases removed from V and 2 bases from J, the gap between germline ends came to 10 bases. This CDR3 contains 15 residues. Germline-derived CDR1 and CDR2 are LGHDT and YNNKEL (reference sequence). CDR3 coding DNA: TGTGCCAGCAGCCAAGATGGGGGGCGGCAAGAGACCCAGTACTTC. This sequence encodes CASSQDGGRQETQYF.

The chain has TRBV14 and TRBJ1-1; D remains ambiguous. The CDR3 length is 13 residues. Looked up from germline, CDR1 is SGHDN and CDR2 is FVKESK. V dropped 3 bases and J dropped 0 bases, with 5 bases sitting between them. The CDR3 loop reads CASSQGMNTEAFF. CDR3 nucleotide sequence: TGTGCCAGCAGCCAGGGGATGAACACTGAAGCTTTCTTT.

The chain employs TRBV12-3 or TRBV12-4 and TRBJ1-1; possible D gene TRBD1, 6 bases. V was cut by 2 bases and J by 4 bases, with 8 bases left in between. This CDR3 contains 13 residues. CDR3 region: CASSLRGSTEAFF. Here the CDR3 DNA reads TGTGCCAGCAGTTTAAGGGGGTCCACTGAAGCTTTCTTT.

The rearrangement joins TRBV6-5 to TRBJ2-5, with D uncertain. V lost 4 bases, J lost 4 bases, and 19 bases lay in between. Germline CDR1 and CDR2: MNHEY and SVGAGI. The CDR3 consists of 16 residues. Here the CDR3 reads CASSSTPARVGETQYF. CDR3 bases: TGTGCCAGCAGTTCCACCCCCGCTAGAGTGGGAGAGACCCAGTACTTC.

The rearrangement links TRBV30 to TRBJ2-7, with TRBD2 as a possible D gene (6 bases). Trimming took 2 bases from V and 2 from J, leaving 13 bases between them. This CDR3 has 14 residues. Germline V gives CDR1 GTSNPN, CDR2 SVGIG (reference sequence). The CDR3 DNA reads TGTGCCTGGAGTACGGGGGTCGGAACCTACGAGCAGTACTTC. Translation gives CAWSTGVGTYEQYF.

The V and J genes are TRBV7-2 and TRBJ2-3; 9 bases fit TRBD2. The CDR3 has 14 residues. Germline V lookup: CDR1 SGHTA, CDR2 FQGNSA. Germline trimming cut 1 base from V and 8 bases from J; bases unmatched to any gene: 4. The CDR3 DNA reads TGTGCCAGCAGCTTAGGTCCTAGCGGGGCTACGCAGTATTTT. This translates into CASSLGPSGATQYF. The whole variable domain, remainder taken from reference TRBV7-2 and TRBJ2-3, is GAGVSQSPSNKVTEKGKDVELRCDPISGHTALYWYRQSLGQGLEFLIYFQGNSAPDKSGLPSDRFSAERTGGSVSTLTIQRTQQEDSAVYLCASSLGPSGATQYFGPGTRLTVL.

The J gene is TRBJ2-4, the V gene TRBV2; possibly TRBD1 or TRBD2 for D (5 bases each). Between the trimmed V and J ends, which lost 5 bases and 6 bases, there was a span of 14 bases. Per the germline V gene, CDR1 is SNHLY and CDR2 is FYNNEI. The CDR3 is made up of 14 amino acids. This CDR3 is CASSNWDGLNIQYF. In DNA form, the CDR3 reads TGTGCCAGCAGTAATTGGGACGGCTTAAACATTCAGTACTTC.

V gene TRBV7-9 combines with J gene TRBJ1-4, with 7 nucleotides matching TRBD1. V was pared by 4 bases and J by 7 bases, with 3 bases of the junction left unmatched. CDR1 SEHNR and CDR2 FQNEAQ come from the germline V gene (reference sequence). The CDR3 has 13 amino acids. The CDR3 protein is CASSYGQVEKLFF. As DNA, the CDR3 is TGTGCCAGCAGCTATGGACAGGTTGAAAAACTGTTTTTT.

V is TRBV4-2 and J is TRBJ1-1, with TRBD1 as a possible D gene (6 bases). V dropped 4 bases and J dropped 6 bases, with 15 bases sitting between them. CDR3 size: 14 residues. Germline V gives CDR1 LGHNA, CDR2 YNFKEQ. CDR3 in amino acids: CASSPAGGTPEAFF. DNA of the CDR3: TGTGCCAGCAGCCCCGCGGGGGGCACTCCTGAAGCTTTCTTT.

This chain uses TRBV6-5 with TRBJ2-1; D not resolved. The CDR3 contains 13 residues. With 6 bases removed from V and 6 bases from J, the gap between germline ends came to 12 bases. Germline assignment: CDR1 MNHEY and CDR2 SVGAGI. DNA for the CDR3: TGTGCCAGCAGGAAGGACGGAACCAATGAGCAGTTCTTC. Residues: CASRKDGTNEQFF.

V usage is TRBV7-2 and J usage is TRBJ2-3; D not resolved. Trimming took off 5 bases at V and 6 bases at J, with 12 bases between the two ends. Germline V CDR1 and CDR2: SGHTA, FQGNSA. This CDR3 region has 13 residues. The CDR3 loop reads CASSLGHGDTQYF. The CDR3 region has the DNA TGTGCCAGCAGCCTAGGGCATGGGGATACGCAGTATTTT.

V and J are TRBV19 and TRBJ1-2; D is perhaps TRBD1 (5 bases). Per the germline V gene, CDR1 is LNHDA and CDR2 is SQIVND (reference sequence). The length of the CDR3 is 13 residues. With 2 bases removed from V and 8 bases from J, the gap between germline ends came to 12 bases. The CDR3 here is CASSIRQGGGYTF. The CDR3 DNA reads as TGTGCCAGTAGTATAAGGCAGGGTGGCGGCTACACCTTC.

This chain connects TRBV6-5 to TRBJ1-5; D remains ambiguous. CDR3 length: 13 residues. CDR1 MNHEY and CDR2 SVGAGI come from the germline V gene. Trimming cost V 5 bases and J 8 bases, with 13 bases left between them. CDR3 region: CASSPTLREPQHF. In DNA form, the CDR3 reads TGTGCCAGCAGTCCGACCCTTAGGGAGCCCCAGCATTTT.

CDR3 in DNA: TGTGCCAGCTCACCGTACGTACTTAGTACCGGAAACACCATATATTTT. This encodes CASSPYVLSTGNTIYF. The chain links TRBV18 to TRBJ1-3; D remains unclear. This CDR3 is 16 amino acids long. The ends were cut back, 3 bases at V and 4 bases at J, with 16 bases in the middle. The germline gives CDR1 KGHSH, CDR2 LQKENI. The variable domain in full, with the rest retrieved from reference TRBV18 and TRBJ1-3, is NAGVMQNPRHLVRRRGQEARLRCSPMKGHSHVYWYRQLPEEGLKFMVYLQKENIIDESGMPKERFSAEFPKEGPSILRIQQVVRGDSAAYFCASSPYVLSTGNTIYFGEGSWLTVV.

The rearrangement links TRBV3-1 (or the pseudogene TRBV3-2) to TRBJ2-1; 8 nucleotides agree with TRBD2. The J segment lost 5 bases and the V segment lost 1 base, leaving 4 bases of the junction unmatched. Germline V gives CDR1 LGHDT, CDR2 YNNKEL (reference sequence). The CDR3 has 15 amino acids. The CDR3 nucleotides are TGTGCCAGCAGCCAAGGTTATAGCGGGAACAATGAGCAGTTCTTC. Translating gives CASSQGYSGNNEQFF.

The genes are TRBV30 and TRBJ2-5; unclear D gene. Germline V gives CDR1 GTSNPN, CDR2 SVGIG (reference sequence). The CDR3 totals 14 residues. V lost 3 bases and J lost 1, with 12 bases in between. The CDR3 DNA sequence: TGTGCCTGGAGCGGTACCGGGCCCCAAGAGACCCAGTACTTC. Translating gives CAWSGTGPQETQYF.

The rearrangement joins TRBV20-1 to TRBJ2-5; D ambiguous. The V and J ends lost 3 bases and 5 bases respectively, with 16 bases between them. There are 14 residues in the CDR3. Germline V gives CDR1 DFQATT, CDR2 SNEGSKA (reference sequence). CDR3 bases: TGCAGTGCTAGTCGGCAGGTTGGCTTCGAGACCCAGTACTTC. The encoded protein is CSASRQVGFETQYF.

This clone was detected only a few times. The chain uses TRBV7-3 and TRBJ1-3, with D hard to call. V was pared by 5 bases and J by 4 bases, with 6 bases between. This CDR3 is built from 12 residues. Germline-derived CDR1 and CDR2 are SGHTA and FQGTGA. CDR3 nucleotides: TGTGCCAGCAGCGCGAACGGAAACACCATATATTTT. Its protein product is CASSANGNTIYF.

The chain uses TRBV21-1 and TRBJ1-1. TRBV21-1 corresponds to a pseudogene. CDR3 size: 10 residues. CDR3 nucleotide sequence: TGTGCCAGCAGCGTCACTGAAGCTTTCTTT. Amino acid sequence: CASSVTEAFF.

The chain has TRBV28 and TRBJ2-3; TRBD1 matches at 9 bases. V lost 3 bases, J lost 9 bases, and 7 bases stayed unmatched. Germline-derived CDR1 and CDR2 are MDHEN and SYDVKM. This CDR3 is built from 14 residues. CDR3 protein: CASSLPTGGRTQYF. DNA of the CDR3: TGTGCCAGCAGTTTGCCGACAGGGGGTCGGACGCAGTATTTT.

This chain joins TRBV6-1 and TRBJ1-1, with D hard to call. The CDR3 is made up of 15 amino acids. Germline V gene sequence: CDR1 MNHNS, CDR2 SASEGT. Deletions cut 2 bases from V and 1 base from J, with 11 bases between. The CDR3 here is CASSEKALRNTEAFF. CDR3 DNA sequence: TGTGCCAGCAGTGAAAAGGCGTTAAGGAACACTGAAGCTTTCTTT.

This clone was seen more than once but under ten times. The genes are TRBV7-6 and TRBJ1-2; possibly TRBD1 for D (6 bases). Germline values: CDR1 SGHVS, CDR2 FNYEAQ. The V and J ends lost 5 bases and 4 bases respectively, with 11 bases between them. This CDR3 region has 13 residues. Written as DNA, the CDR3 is TGTGCCAGCAGCCTGGGGGGCGCCTATGGCTACACCTTC. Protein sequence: CASSLGGAYGYTF.

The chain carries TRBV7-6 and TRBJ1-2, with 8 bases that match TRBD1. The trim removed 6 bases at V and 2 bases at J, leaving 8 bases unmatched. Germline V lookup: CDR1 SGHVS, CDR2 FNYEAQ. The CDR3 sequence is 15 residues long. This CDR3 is CASSSPGQENYGYTF. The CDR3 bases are TGTGCCAGCAGTTCCCCGGGACAGGAAAACTATGGCTACACCTTC.